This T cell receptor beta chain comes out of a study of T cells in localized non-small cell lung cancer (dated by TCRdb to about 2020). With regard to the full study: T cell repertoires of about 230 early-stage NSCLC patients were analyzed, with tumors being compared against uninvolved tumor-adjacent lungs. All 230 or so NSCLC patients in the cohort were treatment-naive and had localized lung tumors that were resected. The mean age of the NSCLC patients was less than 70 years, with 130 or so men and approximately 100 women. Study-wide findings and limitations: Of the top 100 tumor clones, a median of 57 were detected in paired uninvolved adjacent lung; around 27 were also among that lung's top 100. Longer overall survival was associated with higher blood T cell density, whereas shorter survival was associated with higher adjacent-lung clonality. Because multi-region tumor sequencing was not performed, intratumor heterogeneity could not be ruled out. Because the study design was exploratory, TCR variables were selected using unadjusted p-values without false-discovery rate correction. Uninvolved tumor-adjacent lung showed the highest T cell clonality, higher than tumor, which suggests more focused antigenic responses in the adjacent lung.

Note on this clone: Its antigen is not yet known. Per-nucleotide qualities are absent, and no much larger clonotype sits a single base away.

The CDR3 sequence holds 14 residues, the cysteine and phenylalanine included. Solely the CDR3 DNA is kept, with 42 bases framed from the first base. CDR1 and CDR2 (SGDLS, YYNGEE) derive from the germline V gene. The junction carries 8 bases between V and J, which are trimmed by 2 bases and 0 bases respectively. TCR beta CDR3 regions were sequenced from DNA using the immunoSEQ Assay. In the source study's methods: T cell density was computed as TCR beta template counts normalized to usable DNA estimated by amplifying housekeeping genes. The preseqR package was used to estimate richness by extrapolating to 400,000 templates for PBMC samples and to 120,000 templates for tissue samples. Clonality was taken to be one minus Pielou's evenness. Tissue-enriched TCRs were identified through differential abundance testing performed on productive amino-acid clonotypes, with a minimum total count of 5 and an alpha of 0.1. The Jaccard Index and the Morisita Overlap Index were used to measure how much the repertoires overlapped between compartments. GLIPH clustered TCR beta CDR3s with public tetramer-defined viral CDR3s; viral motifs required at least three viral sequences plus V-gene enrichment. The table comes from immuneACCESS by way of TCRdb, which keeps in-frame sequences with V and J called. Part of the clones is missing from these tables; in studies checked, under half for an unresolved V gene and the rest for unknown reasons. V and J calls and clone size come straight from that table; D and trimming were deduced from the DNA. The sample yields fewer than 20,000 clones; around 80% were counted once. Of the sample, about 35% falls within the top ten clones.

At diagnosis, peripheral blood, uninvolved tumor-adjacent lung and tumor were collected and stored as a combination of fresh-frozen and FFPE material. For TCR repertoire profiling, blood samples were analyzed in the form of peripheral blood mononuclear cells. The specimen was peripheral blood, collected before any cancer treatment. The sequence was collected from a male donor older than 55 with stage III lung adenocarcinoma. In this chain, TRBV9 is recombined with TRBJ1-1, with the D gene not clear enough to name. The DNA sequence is TGTGCCAGCAGCGTGAGTCCTATGAACACTGAAGCTTTCTTT. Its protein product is CASSVSPMNTEAFF.